The clone carrying this TCR beta chain appeared a few times. One entry per CDR3 protein, called by TCRdb with MiXCR from the RACE reads. Seen here are roughly 84,000 distinct CDR3 sequences, 11% observed once, and the top ten hold more than 3%. With 4 bases clipped from V and 5 bases from J, the junction kept 6 bases outside the gene matches. The CDR3 runs 15 residues. Germline loops: CDR1 MNHEY, CDR2 SVGAGI. These data belong to a study of human T cells and chemical hapten exposure. Specified time point: patch test 3, about 24 weeks after DPC sensitization. The treatment: therapeutic diphenylcyclopropenone sensitization with weekly scalp DPC.

Sequenced material: whole blood, taken in connection with sensitization to the hapten diphenylcyclopropenone (DPC). The sequence derives from a woman between 50 and 59 years old with alopecia areata. Some clones in this sample may be carry-over from other donors' samples. This chain uses TRBV6-5 with TRBJ1-5; 9 bases are a match to TRBD1. CDR3 nucleotides: TGTGCCAGCAGTTCCACCGGGACAGGGCATCAGCCCCAGCATTTT. Translation: CASSSTGTGHQPQHF.